The 10 T cell receptor beta chains below come from one sample, sequenced in a study of OX40 agonist ivuxolimab in advanced cancers. Only in-frame clones appear in the TCRdb table, and some are missing; sequencing was by immunoSEQ multiplex PCR. The table shows 87,000 or so clones, with approximately 90% occurring only once. The sequencing here drew on CD4+ or CD8+ T cells sorted from blood, taken in a trial of the OX40 agonist ivuxolimab. The source is an adult with an advanced solid tumor such as melanoma, head and neck, liver or kidney cancer.

The V call is TRBV18, the J call TRBJ2-7, with 7 bases aligning to TRBD1. From germline, CDR1 is KGHSH and CDR2 LQKENI. The CDR3 consists of 15 residues. Unmatched junction bases numbered 11, after V lost 2 bases and J lost 7 bases. The DNA of the CDR3 is TGTGCCAGCTCACCAGCTACTTCTACAGGGGAAGAGCAGTACTTC. Translating gives CASSPATSTGEEQYF.

The rearrangement links TRBV5-6 to TRBJ2-3; 7 bases are shared with TRBD2. CDR3 length: 17 residues. Losses at the gene ends were 2 bases for V and 4 bases for J; bases not matched to a gene: 13. Germline CDR1 SGHDT, CDR2 YYEEEE. The CDR3 sequence: CASSLTPLAGEADTQYF. CDR3 DNA: TGTGCCAGCAGCTTAACCCCCCTGGCGGGGGAAGCAGATACGCAGTATTTT.

The chain employs TRBV15 and TRBJ2-1; 8 bases align to TRBD2. This CDR3 is built from 18 residues. The ends lost 0 bases at V and 1 base at J; junction bases unmatched: 8. CDR1 is LNHNV and CDR2 is YYDKDF in the germline V gene (reference sequence). CDR3 DNA: TGTGCCACCAGCAGAGACGGCGGGACTAGACGATCCTACAATGAGCAGTTCTTC. Its translation is CATSRDGGTRRSYNEQFF.

This clone showed up just a few times. The chain combines TRBV6-1 with TRBJ1-2; D gene unclear. CDR3 length: 14 amino acids. Germline-derived CDR1 and CDR2 are MNHNS and SASEGT. The V end lost 6 bases, the J end lost 5 bases, and 16 bases lay between the germline ends. CDR3 nucleotides: TGTGCCAGCAGGGAATTAGCGCCGTGGTATGGCTACACCTTC. Translated: CASRELAPWYGYTF.

The V and J genes are TRBV15 and TRBJ2-5; tentatively, D is TRBD2 (6 bases). The CDR3 runs 15 residues. With 4 bases removed from V and 3 bases from J, the gap between germline ends came to 15 bases. The germline V gene encodes CDR1 LNHNV and CDR2 YYDKDF (reference sequence). The CDR3 DNA reads as TGTGCCACCAGCATCGGGACTGCTATCAAAGAGACCCAGTACTTC. As protein: CATSIGTAIKETQYF.

This chain uses TRBV11-2 with TRBJ2-6, with unresolved D. Per germline, CDR1 SGHAT and CDR2 FQNNGV. The CDR3 runs 18 residues. Trimming removed 2 bases at V and 0 bases at J, with 14 bases between. DNA for the CDR3: TGTGCCAGCAGCTTACAACACGGCCCTATCTCTGGGGCCAACGTCCTGACTTTC. Its protein product is CASSLQHGPISGANVLTF.

Here the CDR3 reads CASSVGGSGETQYF. In DNA form, the CDR3 reads TGTGCCAGCAGTGTGGGGGGGTCTGGAGAGACCCAGTACTTC. The chain is built from TRBV7-9 and TRBJ2-5; 7 bases align to TRBD2. Trimming cost V 6 bases and J 4 bases; bases outside gene matches: 8. The CDR3 length is 14 residues. Germline V gene lookup returns CDR1 SEHNR and CDR2 FQNEAQ (reference sequence).

The CDR3 nucleotides read TGTGCCATCAGTGGCGGGGGGAATGAGCAGTTCTTC. It specifies CAISGGGNEQFF. The genes are TRBV10-3 and TRBJ2-1, with TRBD2 matching over 8 bases. The CDR3 length is 12 residues. The V segment lost 4 bases and the J segment 7 bases; nucleotides outside the gene matches: 0. Germline-derived CDR1 and CDR2 are ENHRY and SYGVKD.

The chain combines TRBV7-2 with TRBJ1-5; D is unresolved. The CDR3 consists of 16 residues. The V end lost 1 base, the J end lost 0 bases, and 10 bases lay between the germline ends. The germline V gene encodes CDR1 SGHTA and CDR2 FQGNSA. The chain's CDR3 is CASSLVGGDSNQPQHF. The CDR3 DNA sequence: TGTGCCAGCAGCTTAGTAGGCGGAGATAGCAATCAGCCCCAGCATTTT.

V is TRBV4-3 and J is TRBJ2-7; D remains ambiguous. Germline V gives CDR1 LGHNA, CDR2 YSLEER. The CDR3 sequence is 14 residues long. V lost 0 bases, J lost 2 bases, and 8 bases lay in between. CDR3 coding DNA: TGCGCCAGCAGCCAAGAGGCACAGACCTACGAGCAGTACTTC. It is translated as CASSQEAQTYEQYF.